This T cell receptor (beta chain) was profiled in a study of human T cells and chemical hapten exposure. Whole-study context: All patients underwent weekly scalp dosing with diphenylcyclopropenone for the full roughly 24-week study. Patients, largely female, had alopecia areata, totalis or universalis.

TCRdb independently ran MiXCR on the RACE reads; one entry per CDR3 protein. The table lists under 100,000 distinct CDR3 sequences, 10% to 14% of them singletons. This clonotype was detected many times. Antigen unknown. The time point denotes: patch test 3, about 24 weeks after DPC sensitization. Regarding treatment: therapeutic diphenylcyclopropenone sensitization with weekly scalp DPC. Unfractionated whole blood was the source of the extracted total RNA. Study-wide findings and caveats: Donors' alopecia may make their immune response differ from healthy people's.

The CDR3 loop spans 14 amino acids. The ends were cut back, 4 bases at V and 3 bases at J, with 13 bases in the middle. The specimen comprised whole blood, sampled in connection with sensitization to the hapten diphenylcyclopropenone (DPC). The TCR was taken from a woman in her 50s with alopecia areata. Some clones in this sample may be carry-over from other donors' samples. The chain couples TRBV12-3 or TRBV12-4 to TRBJ2-7, with D unclear. The CDR3 nucleotides read TGTGCCAGCAGTTCCTACAGCCTTTACTACGAGCAGTACTTC. This gives the protein CASSSYSLYYEQYF.